The TCR beta chain described here comes from a study of shared clonotypes between healthy human individuals. At the level of the study: CD4 naive cells filled three plates per donor, CD4 memory three, CD8 naive two and CD8 memory one.

Only CD45RO-negative cells positively selected for CCR7 counted as naive CD8 cells, so terminally differentiated effector memory CD45RA+ cells were excluded. There were no recent acute infections or vaccinations among the donors, who were healthy HIV-negative adults. Everyone who donated was a Caucasian adult who lived in Nashville, Tennessee. As to this clone: The antigen is not known.

The CDR3 is 15 amino acids. V was pared by 4 bases and J by 2 bases, with 7 bases of the junction left unmatched. The germline CDR1 and CDR2 sequences are SEHNR and FQNEAQ (reference sequence). Whole-study results and caveats: As a rule, naive subsets had a larger estimated richness than memory subsets.

TCRdb's table, derived via immunoSEQ multiplex PCR, lists solely in-frame clones and lacks some. The data hold under 600,000 clones, with 95% to 98% observed a single time. The rearrangement uses TRBV7-9 and TRBJ1-1; 7 nucleotides align to TRBD1. The sequencing sample was made of naive CD8+ T cells sorted from blood. This sequence was found in a man younger than 40 in good health. CDR3 DNA sequence: TGTGCCAGCAGCTCCCCAAGACAGGGTAACACTGAAGCTTTCTTT. Residues: CASSSPRQGNTEAFF.